This TCR beta chain was observed in a study of OX40 agonist ivuxolimab in advanced cancers. Whole-study context: Partial responses were achieved by three patients, of whom one had hepatocellular carcinoma and two had cutaneous melanoma.

V lost 5 bases and J 3 bases, leaving 10 bases between the germline ends. Per germline, CDR1 PRHDT and CDR2 FYEKMQ (reference sequence). This CDR3 spans 13 amino acids. The method was immunoSEQ multiplex PCR; TCRdb's version includes in-frame clones alone and lacks a portion of them. The data hold 8,500 to 10,000 clones, with 89% observed a single time. The chain joins TRBV13 to TRBJ2-5; no clear D. The TCR sequence derives from an adult with an advanced solid tumor such as melanoma, head and neck, liver or kidney cancer. The sequenced sample was CD4+ or CD8+ T cells sorted from blood, obtained in a trial of the OX40 agonist ivuxolimab. CDR3 sequence: CASSQRPKETQYF. In DNA form, the CDR3 reads TGTGCCAGCAGCCAAAGGCCCAAAGAGACCCAGTACTTC.